A selection of T cell receptor beta chains follows, all from one sample in a study of cytomegalovirus exposure and HLA in healthy donors. Sequencing used immunoSEQ multiplex PCR; TCRdb keeps in-frame clones, though not all of them. Among tens of thousands of clones listed, 95% to 98% were seen once. The specimen sequenced was PBMCs. Receptor source: a man aged 18 to 30 in good health and CMV-seronegative. Both conserved end residues are part of each CDR3. A D gene is named only where the DNA matches it firmly. A row's size may be missing; if present it is once, few, many or a size class.

V gene: TRBV27
D gene: TRBD2
clone size: NA
J gene: TRBJ2-1
CDR3 DNA: TGTGCCAGCAGTTTTTTCGGGACTAGCTCCTACAATGAGCAGTTCTTC
CDR3 protein: CASSFFGTSSYNEQFF

V gene: TRBV9
D gene: NA
clone size: once
J gene: TRBJ1-2
CDR3 DNA: TGTGCCAGCAGCGTCTCAAGGGGTACGAACTATGGCTACACCTTC
CDR3 protein: CASSVSRGTNYGYTF

V gene: TRBV5-1
D gene: TRBD2
clone size: NA
J gene: TRBJ2-2
CDR3 DNA: TGCGCCAGCAGCTTGGAAAGAGCTAGCGGGAGCCTGAACACCGGGGAGCTGTTTTTT
CDR3 protein: CASSLERASGSLNTGELFF

V gene: TRBV25-1
D gene: NA
clone size: NA
J gene: TRBJ1-3
CDR3 DNA: TGTGCCAGCAGTGACCCAGCGGGGAGCTCTGGAAACACCATATATTTT
CDR3 protein: CASSDPAGSSGNTIYF

V gene: TRBV10-1
D gene: TRBD1
clone size: NA
J gene: TRBJ2-7
CDR3 DNA: TGCGCCAGCAGCCGGGACAGGAACTACGAGCAGTACTTC
CDR3 protein: CASSRDRNYEQYF

V gene: TRBV10-1
D gene: NA
clone size: NA
J gene: TRBJ2-3
CDR3 DNA: TGCGCCAGCAGTGAGGGCAGGGGTAGCACAGATACGCAGTATTTT
CDR3 protein: CASSEGRGSTDTQYF

V gene: TRBV2
D gene: TRBD1
clone size: once
J gene: TRBJ1-1
CDR3 DNA: TGTGCCAGCAGACAGGGGATGAACACTGAAGCTTTCTTT
CDR3 protein: CASRQGMNTEAFF

V gene: TRBV6-6
D gene: NA
clone size: NA
J gene: TRBJ2-1
CDR3 DNA: TGTGCCAGCAGTTACTCGATCAGCCTAGGGCGGGATGAGCAGTTCTTC
CDR3 protein: CASSYSISLGRDEQFF

V gene: TRBV5-1
D gene: TRBD1
clone size: NA
J gene: TRBJ2-5
CDR3 DNA: TGCGCCAGCAGCTTCGGGACAGGAACTGAAGAGACCCAGTACTTC
CDR3 protein: CASSFGTGTEETQYF

V gene: TRBV28
D gene: TRBD1
clone size: NA
J gene: TRBJ1-4
CDR3 DNA: TGTGCCAGCAGTGTCAGGGGGACTAATGAAAAACTGTTTTTT
CDR3 protein: CASSVRGTNEKLFF

V gene: TRBV27
D gene: TRBD1
clone size: NA
J gene: TRBJ1-5
CDR3 DNA: TGTGCCAGCAGCCCTGTACAGGGGGACAATCAGCCCCAGCATTTT
CDR3 protein: CASSPVQGDNQPQHF

V gene: TRBV4-1
D gene: NA
clone size: NA
J gene: TRBJ2-3
CDR3 DNA: TGCGCCAGCAGCCCTGGGCTAGCGCATAGCACAGATACGCAGTATTTT
CDR3 protein: CASSPGLAHSTDTQYF

V gene: TRBV19
D gene: TRBD2
clone size: NA
J gene: TRBJ2-1
CDR3 DNA: TGTGCCAGTAGTAGTGGGACTAGCGGGAGGTTTGGCGATGAGCAGTTCTTC
CDR3 protein: CASSSGTSGRFGDEQFF

V gene: TRBV11-2
D gene: TRBD1
clone size: NA
J gene: TRBJ1-5
CDR3 DNA: TGTGCCAGCAGCCGCCCAGGACAGGGGGCGCGGCAGCCCCAGCATTTT
CDR3 protein: CASSRPGQGARQPQHF

V gene: TRBV28
D gene: NA
clone size: NA
J gene: TRBJ1-4
CDR3 DNA: TGTGCCAGCAGTTTAGTTTCTAGGAGCGCAACTAATGAAAAACTGTTTTTT
CDR3 protein: CASSLVSRSATNEKLFF

V gene: TRBV6-4
D gene: TRBD2
clone size: once
J gene: TRBJ2-1
CDR3 DNA: TGTGCCAGCAGCGAACTAGCGGGAGGGTCTGGGGAGCAGTTCTTC
CDR3 protein: CASSELAGGSGEQFF

V gene: TRBV2
D gene: TRBD1
clone size: once
J gene: TRBJ2-2
CDR3 DNA: TGTGCCAGCAGTAATACAGGGGACGACACCGGGGAGCTGTTTTTT
CDR3 protein: CASSNTGDDTGELFF

V gene: TRBV11-3
D gene: TRBD1
clone size: NA
J gene: TRBJ1-4
CDR3 DNA: TGTGCCAGCAGCGACAGGGACGGGGTTAATGAAAAACTGTTTTTT
CDR3 protein: CASSDRDGVNEKLFF

V gene: TRBV5-1
D gene: TRBD1
clone size: NA
J gene: TRBJ1-1
CDR3 DNA: TGCGCCAGCACCAAACAACCTAGGACAGGGGACCCAGCAGCTTTCTTT
CDR3 protein: CASTKQPRTGDPAAFF

V gene: TRBV4-1
D gene: NA
clone size: NA
J gene: TRBJ1-1
CDR3 DNA: TGCGCCAGCAGCCAAGAACAAGGGGTAAGGTTTGCTTTCTTT
CDR3 protein: CASSQEQGVRFAFF

V gene: TRBV11-3
D gene: NA
clone size: NA
J gene: TRBJ2-1
CDR3 DNA: TGTGCCAGCAGTGAAAGACAGAGCTCCTACAATGAGCAGTTCTTC
CDR3 protein: CASSERQSSYNEQFF

V gene: TRBV7-8
D gene: NA
clone size: NA
J gene: TRBJ1-1
CDR3 DNA: TGTGCCAGCAGCTTAGTAGTGTTTTTGAACACTGAAGCTTTCTTT
CDR3 protein: CASSLVVFLNTEAFF

V gene: TRBV14
D gene: NA
clone size: few
J gene: TRBJ1-2
CDR3 DNA: TGTGCCAGCAGCCAAGGCGCAGGGAATGGCTACACCTTC
CDR3 protein: CASSQGAGNGYTF

V gene: TRBV9
D gene: NA
clone size: NA
J gene: TRBJ1-2
CDR3 DNA: TGTGCCAGCAGCGTAGGTTCCAGGCCAAACTATGGCTACACCTTC
CDR3 protein: CASSVGSRPNYGYTF

V gene: TRBV9
D gene: NA
clone size: NA
J gene: TRBJ2-2
CDR3 DNA: TGTGCCAGCAGCGTACACAGGGTGAACACCGGGGAGCTGTTTTTT
CDR3 protein: CASSVHRVNTGELFF

V gene: TRBV7-3
D gene: NA
clone size: NA
J gene: TRBJ2-3
CDR3 DNA: TGTGCCAGCAGCTTACTTCAAGGAGGCACAGATACGCAGTATTTT
CDR3 protein: CASSLLQGGTDTQYF

V gene: TRBV11-2
D gene: NA
clone size: NA
J gene: TRBJ1-1
CDR3 DNA: TGTGCCAGCAGTCCAGCAACGGGGATGGGCGCTTTCTTT
CDR3 protein: CASSPATGMGAFF

V gene: TRBV30
D gene: NA
clone size: NA
J gene: TRBJ1-5
CDR3 DNA: TGTGCCTGGAGTGATCGGAATCAGCCCCAGCATTTT
CDR3 protein: CAWSDRNQPQHF

V gene: TRBV5-1
D gene: TRBD1
clone size: once
J gene: TRBJ1-4
CDR3 DNA: TGCGCCAGCAGCCCACAGGGGGCGGCTTACGAAAAACTGTTTTTT
CDR3 protein: CASSPQGAAYEKLFF

V gene: TRBV19
D gene: NA
clone size: NA
J gene: TRBJ1-1
CDR3 DNA: TGTGCCAGTAGTCTTACCGCGGGGGCGGGGACTGAAGCTTTCTTT
CDR3 protein: CASSLTAGAGTEAFF

V gene: TRBV5-1
D gene: TRBD2
clone size: NA
J gene: TRBJ2-3
CDR3 DNA: TGCGCCAGCAGCGGACTAGCGGGAGGGAGCCGCACAGATACGCAGTATTTT
CDR3 protein: CASSGLAGGSRTDTQYF

V gene: TRBV5-1
D gene: TRBD1
clone size: NA
J gene: TRBJ1-2
CDR3 DNA: TGCGCCAGCAGATCGACAGGGACGAACTATGGCTACACCTTC
CDR3 protein: CASRSTGTNYGYTF

V gene: TRBV10-1
D gene: TRBD2
clone size: NA
J gene: TRBJ2-7
CDR3 DNA: TGCGCCAGCAGTAAAGGAGGGACTAGCCCCCACGAGCAGTACTTC
CDR3 protein: CASSKGGTSPHEQYF

V gene: TRBV28
D gene: TRBD2
clone size: NA
J gene: TRBJ2-6
CDR3 DNA: TGTGCCAGCAGTTGGGGACTAGCGGGAGCTGGGGCCAACGTCCTGACTTTC
CDR3 protein: CASSWGLAGAGANVLTF

V gene: TRBV28
D gene: NA
clone size: NA
J gene: TRBJ1-5
CDR3 DNA: TGTGCCAGCAGTCAAAGACAGCTTGGCGATCAGCCCCAGCATTTT
CDR3 protein: CASSQRQLGDQPQHF

V gene: TRBV6-5
D gene: NA
clone size: NA
J gene: TRBJ2-1
CDR3 DNA: TGTGCCAGCAGTTCAGGACAGTACAATGAGCAGTTCTTC
CDR3 protein: CASSSGQYNEQFF

V gene: TRBV11-2
D gene: NA
clone size: NA
J gene: TRBJ2-3
CDR3 DNA: TGTGCCAGCAGCTTTTCCCCCGGGGGTGGAGTCAACACAGATACGCAGTATTTT
CDR3 protein: CASSFSPGGGVNTDTQYF

V gene: TRBV5-4
D gene: TRBD2
clone size: once
J gene: TRBJ2-3
CDR3 DNA: TGTGCCAGCAGCCCCGAACTAGCGGGACCGGGAAGCACAGATACGCAGTATTTT
CDR3 protein: CASSPELAGPGSTDTQYF

V gene: TRBV11-3
D gene: NA
clone size: NA
J gene: TRBJ2-1
CDR3 DNA: TGTGCCACTGGGCATCCTAATTGGCGTGAGCAGTTCTTC
CDR3 protein: CATGHPNWREQFF

V gene: TRBV6-6
D gene: NA
clone size: NA
J gene: TRBJ2-7
CDR3 DNA: TGTGCCAGCAGTCTCTCCCTAGGAGGCTACGAGCAGTACTTC
CDR3 protein: CASSLSLGGYEQYF

V gene: TRBV6-1
D gene: TRBD2
clone size: once
J gene: TRBJ2-7
CDR3 DNA: TGTGCCAGCAGTGCTTCTGGGGCGGGAGTTTACGAGCAGTACTTC
CDR3 protein: CASSASGAGVYEQYF

V gene: TRBV5-6
D gene: TRBD1
clone size: NA
J gene: TRBJ2-4
CDR3 DNA: TGTGCCAGCAGCGAGAACGGACAGGGTATCATTCAGTACTTC
CDR3 protein: CASSENGQGIIQYF